Sequencing of this T cell receptor beta chain was carried out in a study of tumor-infiltrating lymphocytes in primary liver carcinoma. Study-wide background: Patients diagnosed with primary liver carcinoma received treatment through surgical resection.

Starting material of approximately 500 ng total RNA yielded TCR beta cDNA via a constant-region primer. Slightly modified ARM-PCR with three nested multiplex PCR rounds yielded TCR beta libraries. Each of the first two PCR rounds ran roughly 9 cycles with TRBV1-TRBV30 forward and C-beta reverse primers. TCRdb reanalysed the multiplex PCR reads using MiXCR and keeps one entry per CDR3 protein. The top ten clones hold 15% to 20% of a sample with 310,000 or so distinct CDR3 sequences, roughly three fifths of them seen once. RNA isolated from unsorted whole blood supplied the blood RNA, with germline DNA also extracted. None of the patients had received treatment, and all had chronic HBV infection. Study-wide points: The study found a significantly higher top-250-clone fraction in tumors than in blood (p = 0.039).

The CDR3 extends over 16 amino acids. Germline CDR1 is MGHRA and CDR2 is YSYEKL. V shed 4 bases and J shed 5 bases, with 20 bases lying between them. Note on this clonotype: Its target is unknown. The conserved phenylalanine or tryptophan normally closing the CDR3 is absent here, so this likely arose from a read error.

This chain joins TRBV4-1 and TRBJ1-2; weak D call: TRBD1 (5 bases). The source is a woman younger than 45 with primary liver carcinoma and hepatitis B virus infection. Sequencing was performed on peripheral blood. This chain's CDR3 is CASSLYAAGTRYGYTY. Written as DNA, the CDR3 is TGCGCCAGCAGCCTTTACGCGGCAGGGACTAGGTATGGCTACACCTAC.